The following is a T cell receptor (beta chain) sequence with its context. The antigen is unknown. This specimen comes from a study of T cell responses to AZD1222 COVID-19 vaccine. The CDR3 length is 17 residues. V was clipped by 1 base and J by 0 bases, with 14 bases between them. CDR1 and CDR2 (germline): LNHDA, SQIVND (reference sequence). General observations from the study: Clonal diversity may have been underestimated in mostly white British donors. At baseline, seropositivity was found in only 5 to 7 AZD1222 recipients. Spike-wide coverage was observed for vaccine-associated CD4 TCRs, with dominant responses at 160-218 and 743-854. Unmutated variant regions are reportedly the target of nearly half of TCRs that are spike-specific.

The repertoire was sequenced with immunoSEQ multiplex PCR; TCRdb's copy has only in-frame clones and lacks some. The sample carries about 180,000 clones, roughly 92% recorded once. The receptor's source is an adult who received the AZD1222 COVID-19 vaccine. This specimen was peripheral blood, taken 28 days after the second AZD1222 dose. The chain uses TRBV19 and TRBJ2-3; D ambiguous. This CDR3 reads CASSIVSSYTSTDTQYF. The DNA for the CDR3 is TGTGCCAGTAGTATAGTGTCGAGCTATACTAGCACAGATACGCAGTATTTT.